This T cell receptor beta chain is from a study of T cell changes during pregnancy in multiple sclerosis (dated by TCRdb to about 2019). Describing the broader study: The study looked at changes in the T cell repertoire across pregnancy in women with multiple sclerosis.

Receptor libraries were prepared by the immunoSEQ multiplex PCR assay. TCRdb limited this immuneACCESS table to in-frame rearrangements with V and J called. A share of clones is missing; checked studies link under half to unresolved V genes, and the rest is unexplained. This sample lists about 68,000 clones; 92% were detected once. The ten most abundant clones make up 1.3% to 1.5% of the sample. Spanning cysteine to phenylalanine, the CDR3 consists of 16 amino acids. The retained sequence is limited to the CDR3, 48 bases, with the frame set at the first base. Compared with germline, V lacks 5 bases and J lacks 7 bases; bases without a gene match: 12. CDR1 and CDR2, looked up from the germline V gene, are SGHTA and FQGTGA. A note on this clone: This clone's antigen is unknown. Qualities for individual bases were not recorded, and no much larger clone is one base off.

This chain joins TRBV7-3 to TRBJ2-1; TRBD2 lines up with 9 middle nucleotides. The origin of this receptor is a female donor in good health, enrolled as a control in a pregnancy study. The starting material was peripheral blood, obtained in the second trimester of pregnancy. In nucleotide form, the sequence is TGTGCCAGCAGCCCTACCTCGAGACTAGCGGTTAATGAGCAGTTCTTC. Its protein reads: CASSPTSRLAVNEQFF.